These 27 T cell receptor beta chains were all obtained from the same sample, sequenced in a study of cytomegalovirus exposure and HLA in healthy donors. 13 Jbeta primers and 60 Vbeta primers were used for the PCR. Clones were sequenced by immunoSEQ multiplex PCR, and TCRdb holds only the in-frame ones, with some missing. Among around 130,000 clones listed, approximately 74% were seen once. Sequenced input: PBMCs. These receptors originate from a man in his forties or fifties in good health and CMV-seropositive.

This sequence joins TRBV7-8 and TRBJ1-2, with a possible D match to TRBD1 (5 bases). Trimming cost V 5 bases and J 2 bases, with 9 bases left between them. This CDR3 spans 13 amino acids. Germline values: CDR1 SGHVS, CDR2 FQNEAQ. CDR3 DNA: TGTGCCAGCAGCCCCTCAGGGAACTATGGCTACACCTTC. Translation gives CASSPSGNYGYTF.

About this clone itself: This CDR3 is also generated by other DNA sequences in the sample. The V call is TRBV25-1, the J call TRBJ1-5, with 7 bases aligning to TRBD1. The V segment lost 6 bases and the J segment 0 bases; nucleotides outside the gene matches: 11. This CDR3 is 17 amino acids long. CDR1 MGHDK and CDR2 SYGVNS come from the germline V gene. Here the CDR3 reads CASRAAGGSYSNQPQHF. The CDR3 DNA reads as TGTGCCAGCAGGGCGGCAGGGGGTTCTTATAGCAATCAGCCCCAGCATTTT.

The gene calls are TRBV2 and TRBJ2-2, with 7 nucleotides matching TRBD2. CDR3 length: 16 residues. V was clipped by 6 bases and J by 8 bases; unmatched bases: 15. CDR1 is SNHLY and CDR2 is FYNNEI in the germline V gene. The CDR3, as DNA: TGTGCCAGCAGATCCCCTCTTTGGGGGGGAACAGGGGAGCTGTTTTTT. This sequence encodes CASRSPLWGGTGELFF.

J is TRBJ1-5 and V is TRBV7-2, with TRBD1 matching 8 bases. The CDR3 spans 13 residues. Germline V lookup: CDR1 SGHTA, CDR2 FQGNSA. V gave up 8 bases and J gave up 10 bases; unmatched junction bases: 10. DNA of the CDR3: TGTGCCAGCTCCGCCGGGACAGGATACCCCCAGCATTTT. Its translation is CASSAGTGYPQHF.

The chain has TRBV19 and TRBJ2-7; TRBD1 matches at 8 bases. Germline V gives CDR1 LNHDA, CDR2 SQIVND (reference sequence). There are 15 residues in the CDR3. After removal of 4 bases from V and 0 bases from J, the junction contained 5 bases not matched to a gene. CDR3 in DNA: TGTGCCAGTAGTAATCAGGACAGGGCCTCCTACGAGCAGTACTTC. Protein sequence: CASSNQDRASYEQYF.

CDR3 sequence: CASSGRVGYTF. The DNA for the CDR3 is TGTGCCAGCAGCGGCAGGGTTGGCTACACCTTC. This rearrangement joins TRBV9 to TRBJ1-2; possibly TRBD1 for D (5 bases). Trimming removed 3 bases at V and 7 bases at J, with 7 bases between. This CDR3 comprises 11 residues. Per germline, CDR1 SGDLS and CDR2 YYNGEE.

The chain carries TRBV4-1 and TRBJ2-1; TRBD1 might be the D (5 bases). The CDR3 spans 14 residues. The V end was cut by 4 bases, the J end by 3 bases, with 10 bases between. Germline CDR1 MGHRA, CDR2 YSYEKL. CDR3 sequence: CASSPSQGYNEQFF. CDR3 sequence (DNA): TGCGCCAGCAGCCCGTCTCAGGGCTACAATGAGCAGTTCTTC.

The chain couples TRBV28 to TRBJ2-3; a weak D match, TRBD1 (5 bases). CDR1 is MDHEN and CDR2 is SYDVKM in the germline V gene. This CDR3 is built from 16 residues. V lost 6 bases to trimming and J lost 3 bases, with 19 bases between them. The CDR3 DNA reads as TGTGCCAGCAGACTTATTCGGACAAGGGGAACAGATACGCAGTATTTT. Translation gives CASRLIRTRGTDTQYF.

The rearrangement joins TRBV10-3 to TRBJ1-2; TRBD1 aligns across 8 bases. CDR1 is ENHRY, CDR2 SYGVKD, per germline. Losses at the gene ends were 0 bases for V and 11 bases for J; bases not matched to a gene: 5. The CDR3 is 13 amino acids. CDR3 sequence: CAISESTGEGYTF. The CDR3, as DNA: TGTGCCATCAGTGAGTCGACAGGGGAGGGATACACCTTC.

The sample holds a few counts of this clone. As DNA, the CDR3 is TGCGCCAGCAGCTTGGCCGACAGGAGAGCCTACGAGCAGTACTTC. It yields the protein CASSLADRRAYEQYF. This chain links TRBV5-1 with TRBJ2-7; possible D gene TRBD1, 6 bases. V was trimmed by 0 bases and J by 2 bases, leaving 12 bases between them. CDR3 length: 15 residues. Germline V gives CDR1 SGHRS, CDR2 YFSETQ.

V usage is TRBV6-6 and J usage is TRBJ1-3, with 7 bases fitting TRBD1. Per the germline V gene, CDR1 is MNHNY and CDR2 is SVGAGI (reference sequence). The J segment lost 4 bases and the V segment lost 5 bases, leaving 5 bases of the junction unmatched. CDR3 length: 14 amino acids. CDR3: CASSQGTAGNTIYF. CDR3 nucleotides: TGTGCCAGCAGTCAGGGGACAGCAGGAAACACCATATATTTT.

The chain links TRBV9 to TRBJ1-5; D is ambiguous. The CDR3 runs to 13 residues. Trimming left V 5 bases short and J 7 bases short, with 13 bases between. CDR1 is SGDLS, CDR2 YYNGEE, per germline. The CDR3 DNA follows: TGTGCCAGCAGTCTGAACAGTGTACAGCCCCAGCATTTT. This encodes CASSLNSVQPQHF.

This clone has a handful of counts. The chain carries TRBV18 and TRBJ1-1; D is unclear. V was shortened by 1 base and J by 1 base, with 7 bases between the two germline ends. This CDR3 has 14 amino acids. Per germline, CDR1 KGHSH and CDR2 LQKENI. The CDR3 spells CASSPQTGNTEAFF. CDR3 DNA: TGTGCCAGCTCACCACAAACGGGGAACACTGAAGCTTTCTTT.

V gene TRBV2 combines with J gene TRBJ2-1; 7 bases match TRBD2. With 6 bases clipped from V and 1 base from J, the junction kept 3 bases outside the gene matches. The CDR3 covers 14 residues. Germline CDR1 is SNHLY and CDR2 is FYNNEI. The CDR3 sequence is CASSLGGSYNEQFF. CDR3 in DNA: TGTGCCAGCAGCCTGGGGGGGTCCTACAATGAGCAGTTCTTC.

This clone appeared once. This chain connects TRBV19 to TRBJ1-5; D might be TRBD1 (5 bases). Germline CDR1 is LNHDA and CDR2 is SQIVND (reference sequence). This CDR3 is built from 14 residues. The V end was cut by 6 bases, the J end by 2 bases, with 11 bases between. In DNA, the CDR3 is TGTGCCAGTAGCAGGGTTCGTGGCAATCAGCCCCAGCATTTT. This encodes CASSRVRGNQPQHF.

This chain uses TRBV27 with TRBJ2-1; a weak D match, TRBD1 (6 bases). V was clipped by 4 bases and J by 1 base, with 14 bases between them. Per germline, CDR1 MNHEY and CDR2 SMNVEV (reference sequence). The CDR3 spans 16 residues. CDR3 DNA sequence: TGTGCCAGCAGTTCCTACAGAGGGGGTTCCTACAATGAGCAGTTCTTC. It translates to CASSSYRGGSYNEQFF.

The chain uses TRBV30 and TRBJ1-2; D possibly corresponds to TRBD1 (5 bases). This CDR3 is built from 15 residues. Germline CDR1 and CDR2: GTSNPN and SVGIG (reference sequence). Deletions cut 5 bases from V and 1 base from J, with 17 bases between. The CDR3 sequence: CAWEVVVRGNYGYTF. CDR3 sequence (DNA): TGTGCCTGGGAGGTCGTAGTAAGGGGTAACTATGGCTACACCTTC.

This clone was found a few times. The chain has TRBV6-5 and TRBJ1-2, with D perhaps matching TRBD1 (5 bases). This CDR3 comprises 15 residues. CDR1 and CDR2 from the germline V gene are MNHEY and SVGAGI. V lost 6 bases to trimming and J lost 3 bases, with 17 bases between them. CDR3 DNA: TGTGCCAGCAGCCCGGGGGGAGGGGTCTACTATGGCTACACCTTC. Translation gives CASSPGGGVYYGYTF.

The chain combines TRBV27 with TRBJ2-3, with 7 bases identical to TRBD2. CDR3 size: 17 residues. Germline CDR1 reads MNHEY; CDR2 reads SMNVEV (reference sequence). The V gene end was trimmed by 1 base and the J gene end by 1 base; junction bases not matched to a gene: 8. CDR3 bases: TGTGCCAGCAGTTTATTCCGCGGGAGTTTAGGCACAGATACGCAGTATTTT. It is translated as CASSLFRGSLGTDTQYF.

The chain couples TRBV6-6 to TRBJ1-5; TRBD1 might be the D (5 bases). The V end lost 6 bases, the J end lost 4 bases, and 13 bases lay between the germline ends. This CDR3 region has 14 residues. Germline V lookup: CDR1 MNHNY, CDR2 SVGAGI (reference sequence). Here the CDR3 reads CASSREGLNQPQHF. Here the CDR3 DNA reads TGTGCCAGCAGCCGAGAGGGACTAAATCAGCCCCAGCATTTT.

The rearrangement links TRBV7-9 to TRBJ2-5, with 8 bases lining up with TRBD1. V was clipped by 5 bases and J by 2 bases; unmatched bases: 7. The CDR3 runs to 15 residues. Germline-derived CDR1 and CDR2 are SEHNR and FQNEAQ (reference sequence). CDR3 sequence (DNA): TGTGCCAGCAGCCCAGTACAGGGGGGTCAAGAGACCCAGTACTTC. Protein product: CASSPVQGGQETQYF.

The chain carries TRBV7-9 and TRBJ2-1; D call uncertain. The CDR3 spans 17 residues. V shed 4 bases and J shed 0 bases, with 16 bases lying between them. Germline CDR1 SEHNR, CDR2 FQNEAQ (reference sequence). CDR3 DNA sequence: TGTGCCAGCAGCTCGCCGAGGAGCCGGAGCTCCTACAATGAGCAGTTCTTC. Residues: CASSSPRSRSSYNEQFF.

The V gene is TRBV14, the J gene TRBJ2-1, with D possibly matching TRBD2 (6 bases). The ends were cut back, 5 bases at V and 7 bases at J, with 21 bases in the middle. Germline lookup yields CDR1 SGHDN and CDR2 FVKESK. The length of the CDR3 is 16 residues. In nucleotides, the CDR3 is TGTGCCAGCAGCGAAAGGGCAGGACTAAGGAAGAATGAGCAGTTCTTC. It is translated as CASSERAGLRKNEQFF.

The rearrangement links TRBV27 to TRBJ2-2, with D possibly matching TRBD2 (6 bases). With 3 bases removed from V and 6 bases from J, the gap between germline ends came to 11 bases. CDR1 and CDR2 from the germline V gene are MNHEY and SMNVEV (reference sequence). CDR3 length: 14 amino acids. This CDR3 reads CASSFGGAAGELFF. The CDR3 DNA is TGTGCCAGCAGTTTCGGGGGAGCGGCCGGGGAGCTGTTTTTT.

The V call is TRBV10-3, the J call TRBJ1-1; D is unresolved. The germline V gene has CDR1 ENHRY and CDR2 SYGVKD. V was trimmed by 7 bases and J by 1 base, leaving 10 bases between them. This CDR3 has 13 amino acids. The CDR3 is CAIMRGPNTEAFF. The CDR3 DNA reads TGTGCCATCATGAGAGGGCCGAACACTGAAGCTTTCTTT.

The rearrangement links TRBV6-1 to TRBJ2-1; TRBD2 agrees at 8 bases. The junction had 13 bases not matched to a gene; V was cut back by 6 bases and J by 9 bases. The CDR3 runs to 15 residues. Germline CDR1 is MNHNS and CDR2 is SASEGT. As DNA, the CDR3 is TGTGCCAGCAGCGCTAAGACTAGCGCGGGGGGTGAGCAGTTCTTC. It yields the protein CASSAKTSAGGEQFF.

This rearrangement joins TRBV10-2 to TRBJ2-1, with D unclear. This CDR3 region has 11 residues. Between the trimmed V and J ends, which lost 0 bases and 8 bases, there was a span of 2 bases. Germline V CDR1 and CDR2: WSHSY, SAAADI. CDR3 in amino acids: CASSESYEQFF. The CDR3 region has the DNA TGCGCCAGCAGTGAGTCCTATGAGCAGTTCTTC.